A single sample is the source of the 20 T cell receptor beta chains below, sequenced in a study of graft-versus-host responses after intestinal transplantation. TCRdb keeps only in-frame clones here, not all; method: immunoSEQ multiplex PCR. This table holds 50,000 to 75,000 clones, about 94% found once. No cognate antigen is known for these TCRs. Sequencing used unstimulated CD4+ T cells sorted from spleen or lymph node cells, obtained before transplant. These receptors were collected from a human donor who was the organ donor for an intestinal transplant.

The V gene is TRBV19, the J gene TRBJ1-5; TRBD1 might be the D (6 bases). Germline loops: CDR1 LNHDA, CDR2 SQIVND (reference sequence). Trimming took off 4 bases at V and 0 bases at J, with 10 bases between the two ends. The CDR3 is 15 residues long. CDR3 sequence: CASSTTGTSNQPQHF. Here the CDR3 DNA reads TGTGCCAGTAGTACCACAGGGACTAGCAATCAGCCCCAGCATTTT.

The V call is TRBV2, the J call TRBJ2-5; 9 nucleotides match TRBD2. V lost 5 bases, J lost 10 bases, and 11 bases stayed unmatched. This CDR3 is 14 amino acids long. Germline-derived CDR1 and CDR2 are SNHLY and FYNNEI. The CDR3 protein is CASSFSGGVANQYF. As DNA, the CDR3 is TGTGCCAGCAGTTTTAGCGGGGGAGTTGCGAACCAGTACTTC.

The chain couples TRBV7-9 to TRBJ2-1, with 11 bases aligning to TRBD2. V shed 1 base and J 5 bases; nucleotides not matched to a gene: 7. The CDR3 length is 17 residues. CDR1 and CDR2 (germline): SEHNR, FQNEAQ (reference sequence). The CDR3 DNA sequence: TGTGCCAGCAGCTTAGGTCGGCTAGCGGGGGGTAACAATGAGCAGTTCTTC. Residues: CASSLGRLAGGNNEQFF.

The J gene is TRBJ2-1, the V gene TRBV11-2; D not resolved. CDR3 size: 13 residues. Germline V gives CDR1 SGHAT, CDR2 FQNNGV. Trimming cost V 0 bases and J 12 bases, with 12 bases left between them. DNA of the CDR3: TGTGCCAGCAGCTTAGACCGAGGAGTTGGGCAGTTCTTC. The encoded protein is CASSLDRGVGQFF.

As to this clone: A junction boundary mismatches the germline segment, possibly from a read error. Different DNA sequences within this sample yield the same CDR3. This chain connects TRBV10-3 to TRBJ2-5, with D tentatively TRBD2 (6 bases). Looked up from germline, CDR1 is ENHRY and CDR2 is SYGVKD. CDR3 length: 15 residues. The CDR3 here is CAISDSGGPQETQYF. The DNA of the CDR3 is TGCGCCATCAGTGATTCCGGGGGACCTCAAGAGACCCAGTACTTC.

This chain joins TRBV18 and TRBJ1-5, with a weak D call TRBD1 (6 bases). The CDR3 runs 17 residues. Germline assignment: CDR1 KGHSH and CDR2 LQKENI. V lost 2 bases to trimming and J lost 2 bases, with 16 bases between them. CDR3 in amino acids: CASSPTGARGRNQPQHF. The CDR3 nucleotides read TGTGCCAGCTCACCAACGGGGGCCAGGGGACGCAATCAGCCCCAGCATTTT.

The CDR3 region is CATQRTYYQPQHF. CDR3 coding DNA: TGTGCCACCCAGCGGACGTATTATCAGCCCCAGCATTTT. The rearrangement uses TRBV7-3 and TRBJ1-5; D unresolved. CDR3 length: 13 residues. Trimming removed 10 bases at V and 5 bases at J, with 15 bases between. Per the germline V gene, CDR1 is SGHTA and CDR2 is FQGTGA.

J is TRBJ2-1 and V is TRBV18, with a possible D match to TRBD1 (5 bases). CDR1 is KGHSH, CDR2 LQKENI, per germline. V shed 0 bases and J shed 5 bases, with 8 bases lying between them. The CDR3 is made up of 14 amino acids. The CDR3 sequence: CASSPPQGNNEQFF. The DNA for the CDR3 is TGTGCCAGCTCACCACCCCAGGGAAACAATGAGCAGTTCTTC.

This chain links TRBV5-8 with TRBJ2-7, with TRBD2 as a possible D gene (6 bases). Germline CDR1 SGHTS, CDR2 YDEGEE. This CDR3 spans 15 amino acids. V lost 0 bases to trimming and J lost 1 base, with 11 bases between them. CDR3 DNA sequence: TGTGCCAGCAGCTTGGTTCAGGGAGGATCCTACGAGCAGTACTTC. It is translated as CASSLVQGGSYEQYF.

This chain connects TRBV25-1 to TRBJ2-7; D tentatively reads TRBD1 or TRBD2 (6 bases each). CDR1 and CDR2 (germline): MGHDK, SYGVNS. The length of the CDR3 is 14 residues. Trimming removed 2 bases from V and 5 bases from J, with 13 bases in between. The CDR3 DNA reads TGTGCCAGCAGTGAAGGCCAGGGGAGGAACGAGCAGTACTTC. It translates to CASSEGQGRNEQYF.

V gene TRBV11-3 combines with J gene TRBJ1-1; D unresolved. CDR1 is SGHNT, CDR2 YENEEA, per germline. V lost 2 bases to trimming and J lost 0 bases, with 4 bases between them. This CDR3 region has 13 residues. The CDR3 DNA sequence: TGTGCCAGCAGCTTATCGGTGAACACTGAAGCTTTCTTT. Translated, it gives CASSLSVNTEAFF. The full variable domain, its missing parts supplied by reference TRBV11-3 and TRBJ1-1, is EAGVVQSPRYKIIEKKQPVAFWCNPISGHNTLYWYLQNLGQGPELLIRYENEEAVDDSQLPKDRFSAERLKGVDSTLKIQPAELGDSAVYLCASSLSVNTEAFFGQGTRLTVV.

The V and J genes are TRBV5-1 and TRBJ2-2; D is undetermined. V was shortened by 0 bases and J by 1 base, with 4 bases between the two germline ends. The germline V gene has CDR1 SGHRS and CDR2 YFSETQ. The CDR3 contains 14 residues. The CDR3 coding sequence is TGCGCCAGCAGCTTGGCGGGGAACACCGGGGAGCTGTTTTTT. It yields the protein CASSLAGNTGELFF.

This clone appeared once. The chain combines TRBV4-2 with TRBJ1-1; TRBD1 matches 7 bases. The ends lost 2 bases at V and 5 bases at J; junction bases unmatched: 8. CDR1 is LGHNA, CDR2 YNFKEQ, per germline. The CDR3 loop spans 15 amino acids. CDR3 nucleotide sequence: TGTGCCAGCAGCCAATTACAGGGGCAGGGGACTGAAGCTTTCTTT. It specifies CASSQLQGQGTEAFF.

The CDR3 spells CASSLWRSVGGQYF. The CDR3 nucleotides read TGTGCCAGCAGCCTCTGGCGTTCGGTCGGCGGGCAGTACTTC. The genes are TRBV7-2 and TRBJ2-7; D remains ambiguous. V was cut by 5 bases and J by 9 bases, with 20 bases left in between. The germline V gene encodes CDR1 SGHTA and CDR2 FQGNSA. This CDR3 has 14 residues.

The CDR3 region has the DNA TGCGCCAGCAGTCAAGCCTTCTACAGGGGTAGCAATGAGCAGTTCTTC. Protein product: CASSQAFYRGSNEQFF. The chain is built from TRBV10-1 and TRBJ2-1; 7 nucleotides align to TRBD1. The germline gives CDR1 WNHNN, CDR2 SYGVQD (reference sequence). V trimming: 5 bases; J trimming: 6 bases; junction bases outside the gene matches: 13. The CDR3 contains 16 residues.

The chain couples TRBV21-1 to TRBJ2-3. TRBV21-1 has pseudogene status. The CDR3 is 20 amino acids. The CDR3 here is CASSKDGLHVKYRDTDTQYF. Written as DNA, the CDR3 is TGTGCCAGCAGCAAAGACGGGCTCCACGTTAAGTACCGCGACACAGATACGCAGTATTTT.

This chain uses TRBV4-2 with TRBJ1-4; no firm D call. Germline CDR1 and CDR2: LGHNA and YNFKEQ. The CDR3 has 16 residues. Trimming left V 6 bases short and J 0 bases short, with 14 bases between. CDR3 amino acids: CASRNRKGATNEKLFF. CDR3 nucleotide sequence: TGTGCCAGCAGAAATCGTAAAGGCGCAACTAATGAAAAACTGTTTTTT.

The V call is TRBV27, the J call TRBJ1-6; possible D gene TRBD1, 6 bases. V gave up 3 bases and J gave up 5 bases, with 14 bases separating them. Germline CDR1 reads MNHEY; CDR2 reads SMNVEV (reference sequence). This CDR3 is built from 16 residues. For the CDR3, the DNA is TGTGCCAGCAGTTTTTACAGGGCAAATAATAATTCACCCCTCCACTTT. This encodes CASSFYRANNNSPLHF.

The chain uses TRBV5-1 and TRBJ2-5; a weak D match, TRBD2 (6 bases). Germline V gene sequence: CDR1 SGHRS, CDR2 YFSETQ. V lost 0 bases, J lost 2 bases, and 11 bases lay in between. The CDR3 loop spans 15 amino acids. CDR3: CASSLAAGPQETQYF. Here the CDR3 DNA reads TGCGCCAGCAGCTTGGCTGCGGGGCCGCAAGAGACCCAGTACTTC.

The V call is TRBV7-9, the J call TRBJ2-1, with 11 bases lining up with TRBD2. CDR1 is SEHNR and CDR2 is FQNEAQ in the germline V gene (reference sequence). This CDR3 has 17 amino acids. With V trimmed by 4 bases and J by 6 bases, 11 bases remained unmatched. CDR3 coding DNA: TGTGCCAGCAGCTCAACCCGGGTAGCGGGGGGGTTCAATGAGCAGTTCTTC. Translating it yields CASSSTRVAGGFNEQFF. The variable domain in full, completed from reference TRBV7-9 and TRBJ2-1, reads DTGVSQNPRHKITKRGQNVTFRCDPISEHNRLYWYRQTLGQGPEFLTYFQNEAQLEKSRLLSDRFSAERPKGSFSTLEIQRTEQGDSAMYLCASSSTRVAGGFNEQFFGPGTRLTVL.